This passage covers 22 T cell receptor beta chains from one sample sequenced in a study of early T cells in non-severe SARS-CoV-2 infection. TCRdb recomputed calls from the 5' RACE reads with MiXCR, one row per CDR3 protein. The repertoire has some 61,000 distinct CDR3 sequences, 9.3% of them found once; the top ten carry less than 25%. The sequenced sample was whole blood. These receptor sequences come from an adult who was a healthcare worker with PCR-confirmed SARS-CoV-2 infection or an uninfected control (not recorded which).

This clonotype has more than one count but fewer than ten. This chain joins TRBV19 and TRBJ2-3; TRBD2 matches at 14 bases. The ends lost 5 bases at V and 1 base at J; junction bases unmatched: 5. The CDR3 covers 17 residues. Germline V gene sequence: CDR1 LNHDA, CDR2 SQIVND (reference sequence). The CDR3 DNA reads TGTGCCAGTAGTGGAGGACTAGCGGGGGGCGGCACAGATACGCAGTATTTT. This sequence encodes CASSGGLAGGGTDTQYF. The full variable domain, its missing parts supplied by reference TRBV19 and TRBJ2-3, is DGGITQSPKYLFRKEGQNVTLSCEQNLNHDAMYWYRQDPGQGLRLIYYSQIVNDFQKGDIAEGYSVSREKKESFPLTVTSAQKNPTAFYLCASSGGLAGGGTDTQYFGPGTRLTVL.

This clonotype was recorded at least ten times. The chain uses TRBV7-3 and TRBJ2-1; maybe TRBD1 (5 bases). The CDR3 contains 13 residues. CDR1 SGHTA and CDR2 FQGTGA come from the germline V gene. V was shortened by 4 bases and J by 8 bases, with 12 bases between the two germline ends. The CDR3 here is CASSYRPLDEQFF. CDR3 coding DNA: TGTGCCAGCAGCTACAGGCCCCTGGATGAGCAGTTCTTC.

This chain uses TRBV18 with TRBJ2-1, with D possibly TRBD2 on 7 matching bases. V was clipped by 0 bases and J by 9 bases, with 12 bases between them. Germline CDR1 KGHSH, CDR2 LQKENI. This CDR3 is 14 amino acids long. The CDR3 sequence: CASSPPAGAGEQFF. As DNA, the CDR3 is TGTGCCAGCTCACCACCCGCGGGGGCAGGTGAGCAGTTCTTC.

This clonotype has ten or more counts. This chain joins TRBV20-1 and TRBJ2-7; possibly TRBD1 for D (5 bases). CDR3 length: 15 residues. Trimming removed 0 bases from V and 0 bases from J, with 12 bases in between. The germline V gene encodes CDR1 DFQATT and CDR2 SNEGSKA (reference sequence). The CDR3 protein is CSARDVGASSYEQYF. The CDR3 nucleotides are TGCAGTGCTAGAGATGTTGGGGCGAGCTCCTACGAGCAGTACTTC.

This chain links TRBV3-1 with TRBJ2-6; 7 bases fit TRBD1. The CDR3 has 18 residues. Germline loops: CDR1 LGHDT, CDR2 YNNKEL (reference sequence). V lost 3 bases, J lost 0 bases, and 8 bases stayed unmatched. CDR3 sequence (DNA): TGTGCCAGCAGCCATACGACAGGGCTCCCCTCTGGGGCCAACGTCCTGACTTTC. This gives the protein CASSHTTGLPSGANVLTF.

This clonotype was recorded only once. The gene calls are TRBV5-1 and TRBJ1-5; no definite D call. This CDR3 comprises 15 residues. Trimming left V 0 bases short and J 3 bases short, with 10 bases between. Germline CDR1 SGHRS, CDR2 YFSETQ. The CDR3, as DNA: TGCGCCAGCAGCTTGGGGGTAGGCTACAATCAGCCCCAGCATTTT. Its translation: CASSLGVGYNQPQHF.

This clonotype was recorded many times. The chain carries TRBV5-1 and TRBJ2-1; D perhaps matches TRBD1 (6 bases). CDR1 SGHRS and CDR2 YFSETQ come from the germline V gene. There are 13 residues in the CDR3. V shed 0 bases and J shed 9 bases, with 10 bases lying between them. In nucleotides, the CDR3 is TGCGCCAGCAGCTTGGATGGGGGCGGTGAGCAGTTCTTC. Translation: CASSLDGGGEQFF.

The V gene is TRBV7-8, the J gene TRBJ2-7; D tentatively fits TRBD1 or TRBD2 (5 bases each). V was pared by 3 bases and J by 0 bases, with 6 bases between. CDR1 and CDR2 from the germline V gene are SGHVS and FQNEAQ. The CDR3 covers 13 residues. CDR3 bases: TGTGCCAGCAGCTTCGGGGCCTCCTACGAGCAGTACTTC. Translation gives CASSFGASYEQYF.

This clonotype was detected only a few times. The chain is built from TRBV5-4 and TRBJ2-7; weak D call: TRBD1 (6 bases). The germline V gene encodes CDR1 SGHNT and CDR2 YYREEE (reference sequence). The V gene lost 4 bases and the J gene lost 7 bases, with 12 bases spanning the gap. There are 12 residues in the CDR3. CDR3 sequence (DNA): TGTGCCAGCAGCCATCTAAGGGGGGAGCAGTACTTC. It specifies CASSHLRGEQYF.

This clonotype was counted a few times. This chain links TRBV19 with TRBJ1-1; D is perhaps TRBD1 (6 bases). Germline CDR1 is LNHDA and CDR2 is SQIVND (reference sequence). V gave up 8 bases and J gave up 5 bases, with 15 bases separating them. The CDR3 runs to 13 residues. In DNA, the CDR3 is TGTGCCAGTCGCTTTGGGGGGCTGACTGAAGCTTTCTTT. Encoded protein: CASRFGGLTEAFF.

V is TRBV5-8 and J is TRBJ1-4; D call uncertain. Germline CDR1 reads SGHTS; CDR2 reads YDEGEE. CDR3 length: 13 amino acids. The V gene lost 9 bases and the J gene lost 3 bases, with 12 bases spanning the gap. CDR3 sequence reads: CATYSTANEKLFF. The CDR3 DNA reads as TGTGCCACCTACAGCACGGCTAATGAAAAACTGTTTTTT.

This clonotype was recorded many times. The chain combines TRBV6-2 or TRBV6-3 with TRBJ1-1; TRBD1 matches at 7 bases. Germline lookup yields CDR1 MNHEY and CDR2 SVGEGT. The CDR3 has 12 amino acids. The J segment lost 8 bases and the V segment lost 8 bases, leaving 8 bases of the junction unmatched. The CDR3 DNA is TGTGCCAGCTTCGACAGGGTAGAAGAAGCTTTCTTT. The encoded protein is CASFDRVEEAFF.

This clonotype has a count of ten or more. The chain joins TRBV7-9 to TRBJ2-3, with a weak D call TRBD1 (5 bases). The V end lost 1 base, the J end lost 2 bases, and 13 bases lay between the germline ends. The CDR3 runs to 16 residues. Germline lookup yields CDR1 SEHNR and CDR2 FQNEAQ (reference sequence). The CDR3 coding sequence is TGTGCCAGCAGCTTAGGTCGACAGAAACCCACAGATACGCAGTATTTT. Translation gives CASSLGRQKPTDTQYF.

The rearrangement joins TRBV15 to TRBJ2-3, with a possible D match to TRBD2 (5 bases). This CDR3 spans 13 amino acids. V dropped 6 bases and J dropped 3 bases, with 10 bases sitting between them. Germline V gene data show CDR1 as LNHNV and CDR2 as YYDKDF (reference sequence). The CDR3 DNA is TGTGCCACCAGAAATCCGGGGACAGATACGCAGTATTTT. Its translation: CATRNPGTDTQYF.

J is TRBJ2-7 and V is TRBV7-9, with D perhaps assigned TRBD1 or TRBD2 (5 bases each). Germline V gene data show CDR1 as SEHNR and CDR2 as FQNEAQ (reference sequence). This CDR3 is 13 amino acids long. Trimming took 8 bases from V and 2 from J, leaving 13 bases between them. This chain's CDR3 is CASGWDGPYEQYF. CDR3 nucleotide sequence: TGTGCCAGCGGCTGGGACGGTCCCTACGAGCAGTACTTC.

The chain has TRBV7-9 and TRBJ2-5; tentatively, D is TRBD2 (6 bases). V was shortened by 6 bases and J by 5 bases, with 13 bases between the two germline ends. The germline CDR1 and CDR2 sequences are SEHNR and FQNEAQ (reference sequence). This CDR3 contains 13 residues. In DNA, the CDR3 is TGTGCCAGCAGAAGGGACTTCGAGGAGACCCAGTACTTC. Protein sequence: CASRRDFEETQYF.

The gene calls are TRBV4-1 and TRBJ2-7; 12 nucleotides align to TRBD2. The CDR3 is 15 amino acids. V shed 5 bases and J 3 bases; nucleotides not matched to a gene: 5. CDR1 is MGHRA and CDR2 is YSYEKL in the germline V gene. In nucleotides, the CDR3 is TGCGCCAGCAGCGTTTCTAGCGGGGGGGACTACGAGCAGTACTTC. This sequence encodes CASSVSSGGDYEQYF.

This clonotype showed up many times. CDR3 in DNA: TGTGCCAGCAGTTTTTTGGATAGCAATCAGCCCCAGCATTTT. It encodes CASSFLDSNQPQHF. J is TRBJ1-5 and V is TRBV12-3 or TRBV12-4, with D uncertain. V lost 3 bases to trimming and J lost 0 bases, with 6 bases between them. The CDR3 spans 14 residues.

This clonotype came up many times. The chain joins TRBV12-3 or TRBV12-4 to TRBJ2-3; 8 bases match TRBD2. The CDR3 runs to 16 residues. J was trimmed by 4 bases and V by 5 bases; bases with no gene match: 11. CDR3 sequence: CASSPLSRGAPDTQYF. Here the CDR3 DNA reads TGTGCCAGCAGTCCCCTCTCGCGGGGGGCCCCAGATACGCAGTATTTT.

This clonotype has only a few counts. The genes are TRBV18 and TRBJ1-2; D is ambiguous. Germline values: CDR1 KGHSH, CDR2 LQKENI. Trimming pared 8 bases from V and 0 bases from J, leaving 10 bases between. The CDR3 is made up of 13 amino acids. CDR3: CASADGANYGYTF. The CDR3, as DNA: TGTGCCAGCGCGGATGGGGCTAACTATGGCTACACCTTC.

This clonotype has just a few counts. The chain recombines TRBV30 with TRBJ2-7; tentatively, D is TRBD1 (6 bases). The CDR3 covers 13 residues. CDR1 is GTSNPN, CDR2 SVGIG, per germline (reference sequence). Trimming removed 7 bases at V and 0 bases at J, with 13 bases between. The CDR3 DNA reads as TGTGCCTATGATAGGGGGAGCTCCTACGAGCAGTACTTC. Translated: CAYDRGSSYEQYF. The full variable domain, completed using reference TRBV30 and TRBJ2-7, is SQTIHQWPATLVQPVGSPLSLECTVEGTSNPNLYWYRQAAGRGLQLLFYSVGIGQISSEVPQNLSASRPQDRQFILSSKKLLLSDSGFYLCAYDRGSSYEQYFGPGTRLTVT.

V is TRBV5-7 and J is TRBJ1-1; D might be TRBD1 (5 bases). TRBV5-7 has ORF status, its function being uncertain. CDR3 size: 14 residues. V gave up 2 bases and J gave up 1 base, with 9 bases separating them. The CDR3 loop reads CASSLSTENTEAFF. For the CDR3, the DNA is TGTGCCAGCAGCTTATCGACAGAGAACACTGAAGCTTTCTTT.